The text below deals with one T cell receptor beta chain. The data originate from a study of blood T cell repertoires in COVID-19. Whole-study context: Acute and convalescent COVID-19 samples came from the United States, Italy and Spain. PBMCs, B-cell-depleted T cells, or T cells were the source of the cDNA or gDNA that made up the material.

Original handling: Cell counts per sample came from amplifying reference gene primers. TCRdb's copy holds only in-frame clones and misses some; the assay was immunoSEQ multiplex PCR. V and J calls and clone size come straight from that table; D and trimming were deduced from the DNA. The sample yields some 170,000 clones, roughly 87% seen once. This CDR3 is built from 16 residues. The source is a woman aged 45 to 65 with acute or convalescent COVID-19. The sample consisted of peripheral blood. The chain carries TRBV21-1 and TRBJ1-2. TRBV21-1 is a known pseudogene. The CDR3 nucleotides read TGTGCCAGCAGCAAAGAAAGTGGTCGGGGGTCCGCTGGCTACACCTTC. This translates into CASSKESGRGSAGYTF.